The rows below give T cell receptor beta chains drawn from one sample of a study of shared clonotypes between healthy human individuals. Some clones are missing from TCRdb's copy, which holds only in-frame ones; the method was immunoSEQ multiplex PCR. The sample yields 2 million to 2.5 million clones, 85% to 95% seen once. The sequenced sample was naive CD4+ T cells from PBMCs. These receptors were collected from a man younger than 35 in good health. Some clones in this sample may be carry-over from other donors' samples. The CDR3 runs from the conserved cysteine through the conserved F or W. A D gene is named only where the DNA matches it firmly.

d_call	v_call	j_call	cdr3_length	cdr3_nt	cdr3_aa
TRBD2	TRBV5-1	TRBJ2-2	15	TGCGCCAGCAGCCAGACTAGCGGGAGTTCCGGGGAGCTGTTTTTT	CASSQTSGSSGELFF
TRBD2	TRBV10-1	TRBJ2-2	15	TGCGCCAGCAGTCTCGGCGGGAGTAGCACCGGGGAGCTGTTTTTT	CASSLGGSSTGELFF
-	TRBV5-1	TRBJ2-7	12	TGCGCCAGCAGCTTCGTTCCCTACGAGCAGTACTTC	CASSFVPYEQYF
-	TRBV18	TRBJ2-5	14	TGTGCCAGCTCACCACGAGCAGCCGGTGAGACCCAGTACTTC	CASSPRAAGETQYF
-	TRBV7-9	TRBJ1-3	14	TGTGCCAGCATAACCCAGACGGGGGGAAACACCATATATTTT	CASITQTGGNTIYF
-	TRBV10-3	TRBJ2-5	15	TGTGCCATCCTGGCGATAGAGAGGGGTCAAGAGACCCAGTACTTC	CAILAIERGQETQYF
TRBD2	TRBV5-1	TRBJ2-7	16	TGCGCCAGCAGTCCCCTAGCGGGAGGGTCGGCTTACGAGCAGTACTTC	CASSPLAGGSAYEQYF
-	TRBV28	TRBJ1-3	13	TGTGCCAGCATTCTGGAGGGTGGAAACACCATATATTTT	CASILEGGNTIYF
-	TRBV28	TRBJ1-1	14	TGTGCCAGCAGTTTCCCCTCAACAGAAGGTGAAGCTTTCTTT	CASSFPSTEGEAFF
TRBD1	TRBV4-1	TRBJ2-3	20	TGCGCCAGCAGCCAAACGGACAGGGGCTTCGACGGGAGCTACCCAGATACGCAGTATTTT	CASSQTDRGFDGSYPDTQYF
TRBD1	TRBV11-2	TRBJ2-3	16	TGTGCCAGCAGCTTTAACACAGGGGGGAGAACAGATACGCAGTATTTT	CASSFNTGGRTDTQYF